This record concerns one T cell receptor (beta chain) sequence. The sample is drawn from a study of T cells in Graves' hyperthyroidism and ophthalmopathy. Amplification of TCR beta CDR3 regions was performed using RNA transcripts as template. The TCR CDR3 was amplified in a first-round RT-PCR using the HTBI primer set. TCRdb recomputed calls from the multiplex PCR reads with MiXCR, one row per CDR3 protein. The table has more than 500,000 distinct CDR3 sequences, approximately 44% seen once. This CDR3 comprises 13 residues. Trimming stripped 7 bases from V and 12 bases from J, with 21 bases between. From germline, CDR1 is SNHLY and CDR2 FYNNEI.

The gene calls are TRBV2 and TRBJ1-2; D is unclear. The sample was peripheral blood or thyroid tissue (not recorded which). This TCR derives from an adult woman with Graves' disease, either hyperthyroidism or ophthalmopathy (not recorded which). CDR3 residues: CASTGWGGPGNTF. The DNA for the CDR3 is TGTGCCAGCACCGGATGGGGAGGCCCTGGAAACACCTTC.